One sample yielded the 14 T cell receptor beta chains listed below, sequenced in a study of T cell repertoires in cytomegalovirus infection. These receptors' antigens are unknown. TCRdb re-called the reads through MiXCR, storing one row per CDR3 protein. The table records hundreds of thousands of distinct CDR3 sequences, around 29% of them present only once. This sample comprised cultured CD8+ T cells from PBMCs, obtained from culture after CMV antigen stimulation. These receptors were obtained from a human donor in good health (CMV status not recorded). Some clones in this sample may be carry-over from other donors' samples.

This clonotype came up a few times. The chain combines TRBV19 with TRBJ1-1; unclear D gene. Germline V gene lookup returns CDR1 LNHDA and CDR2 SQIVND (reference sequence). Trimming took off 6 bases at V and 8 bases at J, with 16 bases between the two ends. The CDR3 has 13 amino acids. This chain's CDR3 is CASSHSPTAEAFF. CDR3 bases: TGTGCCAGTAGCCATTCACCTACAGCGGAAGCTTTCTTT.

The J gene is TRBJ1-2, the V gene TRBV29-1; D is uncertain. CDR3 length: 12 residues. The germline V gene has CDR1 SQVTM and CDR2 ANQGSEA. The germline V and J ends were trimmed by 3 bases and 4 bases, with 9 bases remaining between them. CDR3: CSVDPHLYGYTF. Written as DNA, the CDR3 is TGCAGCGTTGATCCGCACCTCTATGGCTACACCTTC.

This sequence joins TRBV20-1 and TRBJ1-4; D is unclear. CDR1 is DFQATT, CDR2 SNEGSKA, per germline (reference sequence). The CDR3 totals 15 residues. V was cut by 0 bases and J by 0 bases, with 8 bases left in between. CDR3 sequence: CSARDARATNEKLFF. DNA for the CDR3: TGCAGTGCTAGAGATGCGAGGGCAACTAATGAAAAACTGTTTTTT.

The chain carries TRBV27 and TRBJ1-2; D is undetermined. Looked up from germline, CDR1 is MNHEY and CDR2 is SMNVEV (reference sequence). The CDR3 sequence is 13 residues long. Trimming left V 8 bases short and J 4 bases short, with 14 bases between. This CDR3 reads CASRSGRFYGYTF. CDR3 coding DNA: TGTGCCAGCCGCTCAGGACGCTTCTATGGCTACACCTTC.

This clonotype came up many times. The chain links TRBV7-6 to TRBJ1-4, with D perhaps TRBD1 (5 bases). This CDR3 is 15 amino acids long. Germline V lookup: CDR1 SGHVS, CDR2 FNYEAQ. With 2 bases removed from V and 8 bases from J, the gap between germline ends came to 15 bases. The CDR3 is CASSLYPRAGEKLFF. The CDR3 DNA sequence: TGTGCCAGCAGCTTATATCCCAGGGCTGGCGAAAAACTGTTTTTT. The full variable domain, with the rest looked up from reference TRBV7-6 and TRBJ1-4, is GAGVSQSPRYKVTKRGQDVALRCDPISGHVSLYWYRQALGQGPEFLTYFNYEAQQDKSGLPNDRFSAERPEGSISTLTIQRTEQRDSAMYRCASSLYPRAGEKLFFGSGTQLSVL.

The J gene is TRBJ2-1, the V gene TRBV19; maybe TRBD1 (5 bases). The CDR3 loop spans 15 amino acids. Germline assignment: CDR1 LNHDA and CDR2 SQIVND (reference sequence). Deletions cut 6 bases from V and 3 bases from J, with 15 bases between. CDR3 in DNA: TGTGCCAGTAGCAGCGACAGTTCGGGCTACAATGAGCAGTTCTTC. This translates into CASSSDSSGYNEQFF.

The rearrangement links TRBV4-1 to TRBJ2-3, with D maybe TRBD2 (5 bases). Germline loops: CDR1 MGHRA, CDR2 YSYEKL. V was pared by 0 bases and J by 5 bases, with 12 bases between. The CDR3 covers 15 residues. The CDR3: CASSQESGVGDTQYF. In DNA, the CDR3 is TGCGCCAGCAGCCAAGAATCCGGGGTAGGAGATACGCAGTATTTT.

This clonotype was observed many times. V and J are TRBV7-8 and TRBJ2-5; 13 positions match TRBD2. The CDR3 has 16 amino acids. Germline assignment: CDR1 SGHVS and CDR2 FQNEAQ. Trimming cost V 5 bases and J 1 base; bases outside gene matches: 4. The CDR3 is CASSQTSGGPQETQYF. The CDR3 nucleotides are TGTGCCAGCAGCCAGACTAGCGGGGGGCCCCAAGAGACCCAGTACTTC. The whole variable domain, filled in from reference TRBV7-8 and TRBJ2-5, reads GAGVSQSPRYKVAKRGQDVALRCDPISGHVSLFWYQQALGQGPEFLTYFQNEAQLDKSGLPSDRFFAERPEGSVSTLKIQRTQQEDSAVYLCASSQTSGGPQETQYFGPGTRLLVL.

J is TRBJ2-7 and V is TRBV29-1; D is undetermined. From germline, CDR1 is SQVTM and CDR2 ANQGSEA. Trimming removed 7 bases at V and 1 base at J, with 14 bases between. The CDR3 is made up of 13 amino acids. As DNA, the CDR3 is TGCAGCGACCCGAAGGCAGCATCCTACGAGCAGTACGTC. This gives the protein CSDPKAASYEQYV.

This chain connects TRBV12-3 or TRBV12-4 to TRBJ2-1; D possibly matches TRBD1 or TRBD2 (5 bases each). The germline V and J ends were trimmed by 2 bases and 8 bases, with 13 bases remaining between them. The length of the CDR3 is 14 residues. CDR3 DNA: TGTGCCAGCAGTTTAAGTCAGGGAGCTTATGAGCAGTTCTTC. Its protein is CASSLSQGAYEQFF.

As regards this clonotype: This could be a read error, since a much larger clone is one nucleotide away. CDR3 sequence: CASSLEHGHGYTF. CDR3 sequence (DNA): TGTGCCAGCAGCTTAGAACATGGCCATGGCTACACCTTC. The gene calls are TRBV7-2 and TRBJ1-2; D unresolved. V was clipped by 1 base and J by 6 bases, with 9 bases between them. CDR1 SGHTA and CDR2 FQGNSA come from the germline V gene. The CDR3 has 13 residues.

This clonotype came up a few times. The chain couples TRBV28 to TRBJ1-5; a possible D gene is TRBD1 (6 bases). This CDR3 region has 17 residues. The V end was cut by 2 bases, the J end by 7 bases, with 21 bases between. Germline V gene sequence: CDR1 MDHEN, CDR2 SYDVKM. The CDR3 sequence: CASSLGGAGGPKQPQHF. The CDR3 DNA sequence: TGTGCCAGCAGTTTAGGGGGGGCGGGGGGCCCAAAGCAGCCCCAGCATTTT.

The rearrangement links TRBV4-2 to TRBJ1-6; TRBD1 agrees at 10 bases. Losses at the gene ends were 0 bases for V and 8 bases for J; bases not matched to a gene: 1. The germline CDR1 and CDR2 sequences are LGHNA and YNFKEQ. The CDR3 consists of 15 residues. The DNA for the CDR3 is TGTGCCAGCAGCCAAGACGGGACAGGGGATTCACCCCTCCACTTT. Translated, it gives CASSQDGTGDSPLHF.

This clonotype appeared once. CDR3 coding DNA: TGTGCCAGCAGTCAATGGGGGCGGGCTCAGTACTTC. It encodes CASSQWGRAQYF. This chain connects TRBV27 to TRBJ2-5, with a tentative D call TRBD1 (6 bases). Trimming removed 5 bases at V and 11 bases at J, with 15 bases between. The CDR3 extends over 12 amino acids. Germline loops: CDR1 MNHEY, CDR2 SMNVEV (reference sequence).